This is a list of T cell receptor beta chains from one sample in a study of T cell responses to AZD1222 COVID-19 vaccine. Sequencing used immunoSEQ multiplex PCR; TCRdb keeps in-frame clones, though not all of them. This table has 40,000 to 60,000 clones, roughly 80% appearing once. Sample: peripheral blood, taken on day 0 of MenACWY control vaccination. The receptors originated from an adult in good health. The CDR3 runs from the conserved cysteine through the conserved F or W. D genes are given only for firm matches. Expanded clones are given a class, and other clones once, few, many or no size at all.

>.|TRBJ2-1|TRBD1|TRBV7-8
CASSKRIGQGDYNEQFF
TGTGCCAGCAGCAAACGAATCGGGCAGGGGGATTACAATGAGCAGTTCTTC
>.|TRBJ1-2|.|TRBV11-2
CASSLGSNYGYTF
TGTGCCAGCAGCTTAGGGTCTAACTATGGCTACACCTTC
>.|TRBJ2-5|.|TRBV28
CASSLGFWETQYF
TGTGCCAGCAGTTTAGGTTTTTGGGAGACCCAGTACTTC
>.|TRBJ2-7|TRBD1|TRBV7-8
CASSPRTPSTGVGSYEQYF
TGTGCCAGCAGCCCAAGGACCCCTTCGACAGGGGTAGGTTCCTACGAGCAGTACTTC
>.|TRBJ2-4|.|TRBV3-1/TRBV3-2
CASTPGGGGHKNIQYF
TGTGCCAGCACCCCCGGTGGGGGGGGGCATAAAAACATTCAGTACTTC
>.|TRBJ2-1|TRBD2|TRBV11-2
CASSLSVLAGTSYNEQFF
TGTGCCAGCAGCTTGAGTGTCCTAGCGGGTACATCCTACAATGAGCAGTTCTTC
>.|TRBJ1-1|.|TRBV5-1
CASSLTLRGENTEAFF
TGCGCCAGCAGCTTGACCCTCAGGGGTGAAAACACTGAAGCTTTCTTT
>few|TRBJ1-2|.|TRBV20-1
CSASRRAGGAAVYGYTF
TGCAGTGCTAGTAGGAGGGCGGGAGGGGCCGCAGTTTATGGCTACACCTTC
>few|TRBJ1-3|.|TRBV11-2
CASSSLRNTIYF
TGTGCCAGCAGCTCCCTCAGAAACACCATATATTTT
>.|TRBJ1-2|.|TRBV29-1
CSVEDRKGSYTF
TGCAGCGTTGAAGATCGAAAGGGGAGCTACACCTTC
>.|TRBJ1-1|.|TRBV6-5
CASRQEVGTEAFF
TGTGCCAGCCGACAAGAGGTAGGCACTGAAGCTTTCTTT
>.|TRBJ2-1|.|TRBV27
CASSLKRQAYNEQFF
TGTGCCAGCAGTTTGAAGCGGCAAGCCTACAATGAGCAGTTCTTC
>.|TRBJ1-1|.|TRBV28
CASSPYPRGTEAFF
TGTGCCAGCAGTCCTTACCCAAGGGGCACTGAAGCTTTCTTT
>.|TRBJ2-7|.|TRBV27
CASSFGSTYEQYF
TGTGCCAGCAGTTTTGGGTCTACCTACGAGCAGTACTTC
>.|TRBJ1-1|TRBD1|TRBV2
CASTGQGLSEAFF
TGTGCCAGCACGGGACAGGGTTTATCTGAAGCTTTCTTT
>.|TRBJ1-3|.|TRBV7-9
CASSLANTGNTIYF
TGTGCCAGCAGCCTAGCCAACACTGGAAACACCATATATTTT
>.|TRBJ2-3|.|TRBV6-2/TRBV6-3
CASSYPRAPRWDTQYF
TGTGCCAGCAGTTACCCCAGGGCCCCTCGGTGGGATACGCAGTATTTT
>.|TRBJ2-1|TRBD2|TRBV15
CATSRAGAAYPYNEQFF
TGTGCCACCAGCCGAGCGGGGGCTGCCTACCCCTACAATGAGCAGTTCTTC